What follows are 8 T cell receptor beta chains derived from one specimen sequenced in a study of metastatic and nonmetastatic thyroid tumors. TCRdb reassembled clones from the PCR reads with MiXCR. In the table there are 60,000 or so clones, just over 4% of which are singletons. Prior to thyroid surgery, none of the patients had received any treatment. Sequencing used blood. These receptors were collected from a female donor with papillary thyroid cancer or a benign thyroid nodule (not recorded which). Some clones in this sample may be carry-over from other donors' samples.

This clone was picked up many times. The gene calls are TRBV20-1 and TRBJ2-3; tentative D call: TRBD2 (5 bases). The CDR3 runs 14 residues. Trimming removed 3 bases at V and 2 bases at J, with 12 bases between. Germline V gene lookup returns CDR1 DFQATT and CDR2 SNEGSKA (reference sequence). CDR3 bases: TGCAGTGCTAGGGGTCCGGGAAACACAGATACGCAGTATTTT. The encoded protein is CSARGPGNTDTQYF.

This clone has at least ten counts. The CDR3 loop reads CASSPRQGRNEQFF. The CDR3 nucleotides read TGTGCCAGCAGTCCGCGACAGGGGCGGAATGAGCAGTTCTTC. This sequence joins TRBV28 and TRBJ2-1, with TRBD1 matching 8 bases. V trimming: 5 bases; J trimming: 7 bases; junction bases outside the gene matches: 7. CDR1 is MDHEN, CDR2 SYDVKM, per germline. This CDR3 has 14 amino acids.

This clone was counted a few times. CDR3 in amino acids: CASSSSGFGELFF. The CDR3 DNA reads TGTGCCAGCAGTTCGAGCGGCTTCGGGGAGCTGTTTTTT. The chain links TRBV6-4 to TRBJ2-2, with TRBD2 as a possible D gene (5 bases). The CDR3 contains 13 residues. The V end lost 5 bases, the J end lost 7 bases, and 11 bases lay between the germline ends. The germline gives CDR1 MRHNA, CDR2 SNTAGT.

The V call is TRBV6-2 or TRBV6-3, the J call TRBJ1-3; D remains unclear. V lost 7 bases and J 2 bases, leaving 9 bases between the germline ends. The CDR3 totals 13 residues. Germline CDR1 reads MNHEY; CDR2 reads SVGEGT. Written as DNA, the CDR3 is TGTGCCAGCACCCGAGGGCCTGGAAACACCATATATTTT. It is translated as CASTRGPGNTIYF.

On this clone itself: Compared with germline, one end of the junction differs, possibly owing to a read error. The chain recombines TRBV20-1 with TRBJ1-6; the match to TRBD1 covers 8 bases. CDR1 and CDR2 (germline): DFQATT, SNEGSKA (reference sequence). This CDR3 spans 13 amino acids. The CDR3 coding sequence is TGCAGTGCTAGATGGCAGGGGGCTTCACCCCACCACTTT. The encoded protein is CSARWQGASPHHF.

This clone was observed many times. One base away lies a much larger clone, so this may be a sequencing read error. Other DNA sequences from this sample encode an identical CDR3 as well. J is TRBJ1-5 and V is TRBV20-1; D gene unclear. CDR3 length: 14 amino acids. V lost 6 bases, J lost 3 bases, and 15 bases lay in between. Germline V lookup: CDR1 DFQATT, CDR2 SNEGSKA (reference sequence). Here the CDR3 reads CSARDSGSNQPQHF. The CDR3 DNA is TGCAGTGCCCGAGATTCGGGCTCCAATCAGCCCCAGCATTTT.

Turning to this clone: The conserved phenylalanine or tryptophan normally closing the CDR3 is absent here, so this likely arose from a read error. The limits of the CDR3 on the DNA are not certain, so only TCRdb's listed CDR3 is given. This chain links TRBV28 with TRBJ2-7; TRBD1 is the table's D call, not checked against the DNA. The CDR3 has 14 residues if both end residues are counted. Per the germline V gene, CDR1 is MDHEN and CDR2 is SYDVKM. This chain's CDR3 is CASSFRDRTYEQYY.

Many counts were recorded for this clone. The chain links TRBV10-3 to TRBJ2-3; D is uncertain. V gave up 0 bases and J gave up 6 bases, with 10 bases separating them. CDR3 length: 14 residues. Germline CDR1 and CDR2: ENHRY and SYGVKD. In DNA, the CDR3 is TGTGCCATCAGTGAGTCAAAGGGTTTGGATACGCAGTATTTT. This gives the protein CAISESKGLDTQYF.